This T cell receptor (beta chain) is drawn from a study of OX40 agonist ivuxolimab in advanced cancers. General study points: Among the least clonally expanded were partial responders at 0.1-3.0 mg/kg.

Method: immunoSEQ multiplex PCR; TCRdb's copy keeps in-frame clones and lacks some. Here the sample spans fewer than 100,000 clones, approximately 84% being singletons. V was pared by 3 bases and J by 9 bases, with 15 bases between. The CDR3 sequence is 14 residues long. CDR1 is KGHSH and CDR2 is LQKENI in the germline V gene. A word on this clone: Antigen specificity is unknown.

This receptor was identified in an adult with an advanced solid tumor such as melanoma, head and neck, liver or kidney cancer. V and J are TRBV18 and TRBJ1-3; D remains ambiguous. Sample: CD4+ or CD8+ T cells sorted from blood, taken in a trial of the OX40 agonist ivuxolimab. CDR3 amino acids: CASSPSGRPGTIYF. DNA of the CDR3: TGTGCCAGCTCACCCAGTGGCAGGCCTGGCACCATATATTTT.